The 2 T cell receptor beta chains in this list originate from one sample, sequenced in a study of prognosis after radiotherapy for stage I lung cancer. The study amplified the TCR beta CDR3 region from genomic DNA. This amplification was carried out by two rounds of multiplex PCR. It was primers specific to each TRBV and TRBJ gene that first-round PCR used. TCRdb re-called the multiplex PCR reads through MiXCR, storing one row per CDR3 protein. The data show about 31,000 distinct CDR3 sequences, 25% to 35% seen once. The sample here was PBMCs, taken before or after stereotactic body radiation therapy (not recorded which). These receptors originate from a donor aged 50 or older with non-small cell lung cancer.

At least ten counts were recorded for this clonotype. The V and J genes are TRBV20-1 and TRBJ2-7, with 9 positions matching TRBD2. J lost 6 bases, V lost 2 bases, and 8 bases had no gene match. The CDR3 contains 14 residues. In germline, CDR1 is DFQATT, CDR2 SNEGSKA (reference sequence). CDR3 loop: CSARSRTSAFEQYF. CDR3 nucleotide sequence: TGCAGTGCTAGATCCCGGACTAGCGCTTTCGAGCAGTACTTC.

This clonotype was counted a few times. A read error may produce the germline difference seen at one junction end. The chain combines TRBV7-2 with TRBJ1-1; possibly TRBD1 for D (5 bases). The CDR3 has 18 amino acids. Germline CDR1 and CDR2: SGHTA and FQGNSA. The CDR3 is CASNLNPLARAVKTEAFF. CDR3 coding DNA: TGTGCCAGCAACCTTAATCCCCTGGCCAGGGCGGTGAAGACTGAAGCTTTCTTT.